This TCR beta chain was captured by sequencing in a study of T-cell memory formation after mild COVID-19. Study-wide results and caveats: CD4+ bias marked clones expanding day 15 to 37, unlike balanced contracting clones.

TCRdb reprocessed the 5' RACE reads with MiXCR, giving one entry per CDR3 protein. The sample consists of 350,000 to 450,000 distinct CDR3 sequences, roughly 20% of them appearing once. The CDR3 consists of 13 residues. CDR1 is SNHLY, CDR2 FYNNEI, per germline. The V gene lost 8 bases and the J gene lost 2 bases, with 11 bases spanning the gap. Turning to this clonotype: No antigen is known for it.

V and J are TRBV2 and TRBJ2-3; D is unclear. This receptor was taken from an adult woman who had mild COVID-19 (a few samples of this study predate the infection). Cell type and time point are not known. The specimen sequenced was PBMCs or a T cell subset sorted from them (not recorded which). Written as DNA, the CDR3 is TGTGCCAGCTTAGGCGGAAACACAGATACGCAGTATTTT. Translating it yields CASLGGNTDTQYF.